This paragraph reports one T cell receptor beta chain. This entry comes from a study of blood T cells in healthy people across ages. Each donor had around 9.2 milliliters of peripheral blood drawn. The V segment lost 3 bases and the J segment 0 bases; nucleotides outside the gene matches: 9. This CDR3 has 17 residues. Then a second PCR, running roughly 7 to 11 cycles, was carried out with a sample-barcoded 5' primer and a J-beta primer mix. At least 2.5 million CDR3-containing paired-end reads were obtained per sample. TCRdb processed the 5' RACE reads anew with MiXCR; each CDR3 protein has one entry. The sample lists about 1.8 million distinct CDR3 sequences; about 49% were seen once.

Sequencing was done on a sample of blood. The TCR comes from a woman aged 40 to 55 in good health. This sequence joins TRBV12-3 or TRBV12-4 and TRBJ1-2; 8 nucleotides match TRBD1. The CDR3 sequence is CASSFRQGPPTNYGYTF. The CDR3, as DNA: TGTGCCAGCAGTTTCCGACAGGGGCCACCAACTAACTATGGCTACACCTTC.